Below, 3 T cell receptor beta chains from the same sample are listed, as sequenced in a study of OX40 agonist ivuxolimab in advanced cancers. TCRdb keeps only in-frame clones here, not all; method: immunoSEQ multiplex PCR. The sample carries tens of thousands of clones, about 93% recorded once. The sequencing here drew on CD4+ or CD8+ T cells sorted from blood, taken in a trial of the OX40 agonist ivuxolimab. These receptors came from an adult with an advanced solid tumor such as melanoma, head and neck, liver or kidney cancer.

V usage is TRBV15 and J usage is TRBJ1-1; D is perhaps TRBD1 (5 bases). In germline, CDR1 is LNHNV, CDR2 YYDKDF (reference sequence). The CDR3 contains 14 residues. V was trimmed by 9 bases and J by 1 base, leaving 15 bases between them. DNA for the CDR3: TGTGCCACTCGAAGGGGCTTTGAGAACACTGAAGCTTTCTTT. Protein: CATRRGFENTEAFF.

This chain connects TRBV29-1 to TRBJ2-7; D is undetermined. The CDR3 is 12 amino acids. Between the trimmed V and J ends, which lost 3 bases and 3 bases, there was a span of 9 bases. Germline CDR1 SQVTM, CDR2 ANQGSEA. This CDR3 is CSVDIDNYEQYF. The DNA of the CDR3 is TGCAGCGTTGACATTGACAACTACGAGCAGTACTTC.

The chain recombines TRBV5-6 with TRBJ1-4, with TRBD1 as a possible D gene (6 bases). Germline V gives CDR1 SGHDT, CDR2 YYEEEE. V was shortened by 7 bases and J by 4 bases, with 8 bases between the two germline ends. CDR3 length: 12 amino acids. Here the CDR3 reads CASAGVNEKLFF. The CDR3 DNA reads as TGTGCCAGCGCAGGGGTTAATGAAAAACTGTTTTTT. The full variable domain, rest sourced from reference TRBV5-6 and TRBJ1-4, is DAGVTQSPTHLIKTRGQQVTLRCSPKSGHDTVSWYQQALGQGPQFIFQYYEEEERQRGNFPDRFSGHQFPNYSSELNVNALLLGDSALYLCASAGVNEKLFFGSGTQLSVL.